This T cell receptor beta chain was captured in a study of siplizumab effects on memory and regulatory T cells. The study's findings and limits: For siplizumab cultures, the suppressive function of their proliferating Tregs was not confirmed. A major contribution to the alloresponse seemed to be made by naive T cells, which seemed more diverse than memory cells. Researchers could map only a minor fraction of alloreactive clones to unstimulated subsets.

Roughly 95,000 TCR templates per sample were assayed. The table came from immunoSEQ multiplex PCR; TCRdb's copy has only in-frame clones and leaves some out. The sample yields 80,000 to 130,000 clones, about 93% seen once. The CDR3 covers 13 residues. V gave up 2 bases and J gave up 6 bases, with 10 bases separating them. The germline CDR1 and CDR2 sequences are SGHNT and YENEEA. Worth noting for this clone: Antigen specificity is unknown.

The sequenced material came from Tregs sorted from blood. This receptor was obtained from a human donor in good health. V and J are TRBV11-3 and TRBJ1-1; D not certain. As DNA, the CDR3 is TGTGCCAGCAGCTTACCTGGGCACCCTGAAGCTTTCTTT. It specifies CASSLPGHPEAFF.